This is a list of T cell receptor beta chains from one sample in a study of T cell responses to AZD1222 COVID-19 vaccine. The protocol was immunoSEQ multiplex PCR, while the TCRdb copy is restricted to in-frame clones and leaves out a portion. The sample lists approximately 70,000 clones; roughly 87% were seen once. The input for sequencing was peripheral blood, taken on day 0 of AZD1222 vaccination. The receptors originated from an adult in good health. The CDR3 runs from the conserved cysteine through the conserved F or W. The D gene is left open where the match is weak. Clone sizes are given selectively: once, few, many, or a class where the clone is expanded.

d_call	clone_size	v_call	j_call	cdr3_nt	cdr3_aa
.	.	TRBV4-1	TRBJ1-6	TGCGCCAGCAGCCAGGAACAGCAGAGCTCCTATAATTCACCCCTCCACTTT	CASSQEQQSSYNSPLHF
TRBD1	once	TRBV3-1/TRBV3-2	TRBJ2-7	TGTGCCAGGAGGGACAGGGAAGTTTACGAGCAGTACTTC	CARRDREVYEQYF
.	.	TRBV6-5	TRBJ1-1	TGTGCCAGCAGCGGACCGACGGATGAAGCTTTCTTT	CASSGPTDEAFF
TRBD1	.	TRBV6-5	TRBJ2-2	TGTGCCAGCAAGACAGGGGATGCCGGGGAGCTGTTTTTT	CASKTGDAGELFF
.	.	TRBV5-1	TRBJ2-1	TGCGCCAGCAGCGATCCCGGGGGCACCTACAATGAGCAGTTCTTC	CASSDPGGTYNEQFF
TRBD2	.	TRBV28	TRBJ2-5	TGTGCCAGCAGGCGCGGGACTAGCCCTCCCTGGGCGACCCAGTACTTC	CASRRGTSPPWATQYF
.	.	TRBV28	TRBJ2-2	TGTGCCAGCAGGACCGTGTCGGCCGGGGAGCTGTTTTTT	CASRTVSAGELFF
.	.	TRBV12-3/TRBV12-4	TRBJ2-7	TGTGCCAGCAGTATCAGGGACGAGCAGTACTTC	CASSIRDEQYF
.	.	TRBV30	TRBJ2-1	TGTGCCGGCGAGGGGGGAAGCTACAATGAGCAGTTCTTC	CAGEGGSYNEQFF
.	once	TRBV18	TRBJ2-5	TGTGCCAGCCACGCGGCGGGGCGGGAGACCCAGTACTTC	CASHAAGRETQYF
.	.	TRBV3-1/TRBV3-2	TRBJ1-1	TGTGCCAGCAGCCAAGGCAGGGAGGGTAGGGCTTTCTTT	CASSQGREGRAFF
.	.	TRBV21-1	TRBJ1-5	TGTGCCAGCAGCTCCAAACAGGGGTTATACCAGCCCCAGCATTTT	CASSSKQGLYQPQHF
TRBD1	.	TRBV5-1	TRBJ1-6	TGCGCCAGCAGCGTGGGACAGGGAAATTCACCCCTCCACTTT	CASSVGQGNSPLHF